This T cell receptor (beta chain) was captured in a study of blood T cell repertoires in COVID-19. The wider study: Whether acute or convalescent, the COVID-19 samples came from the United States, Italy and Spain. Nucleic acid was either cDNA or gDNA, and it came from T cells, B-cell-depleted T cells, or PBMCs.

The germline V gene encodes CDR1 MNHNS and CDR2 SASEGT. V lost 2 bases and J lost 10, with 18 bases in between. The CDR3 loop spans 15 amino acids. Original methodology: For nucleated cells, counts were estimated from reference gene primer amplification. The method was immunoSEQ multiplex PCR; TCRdb's version includes in-frame clones alone and lacks a portion of them. V, J and clone size reflect that table, while D and trimming were determined from the DNA. The data contain about 140,000 clones, about three quarters of them singletons. This chain links TRBV6-1 with TRBJ2-1; possible D gene TRBD2, 5 bases. Sample: peripheral blood. The clonotype was recovered from a woman aged 45-65 years with active or convalescent COVID-19. CDR3: CASSERAAAPPEQFF. CDR3 in DNA: TGTGCCAGCAGTGAACGGGCAGCGGCACCGCCCGAGCAGTTCTTC.